This T cell receptor beta chain derives from a study of metastatic and nonmetastatic thyroid tumors. Per the germline V gene, CDR1 is SGHAT and CDR2 is FQNNGV. The CDR3 loop spans 15 amino acids. Trimming cost V 5 bases and J 5 bases, with 18 bases left between them. All patients were untreated before thyroid surgery. This clone has ten or more counts. Other DNA sequences of this sample code for an identical CDR3. Through MiXCR, TCRdb re-clonotyped the PCR reads. This sample has 8,700 or so clones, with 29% found just once. This TCR came from a female donor with papillary thyroid cancer or a benign thyroid nodule (not recorded which). Some clones in this sample may be carry-over from other donors' samples. What was sequenced was tumor tissue. This chain links TRBV11-2 with TRBJ2-5; D may correspond to TRBD1 or TRBD2 (6 bases each). CDR3 DNA sequence: TGTGCCAGCAGCCCCACCCCCCGGAGGGGGGAGACCCAGTACTTC. Translated, it gives CASSPTPRRGETQYF.